These T cell receptor beta chains were read from a single sample in a study of beta chain features in type 1 diabetes. The method was immunoSEQ multiplex PCR; TCRdb's version includes in-frame clones alone and lacks a portion of them. The repertoire holds 350,000 to 400,000 clones, with less than 15% as singletons. Sequencing input: naive CD4+ T cells from blood. These receptors all come from a woman under 30 in good health. Both conserved end residues are part of each CDR3. Fields, in order: J gene, clone size, V gene, D gene, CDR3 protein, CDR3 DNA. The D gene is left open where the match is weak. Some rows mark clone size as missing; the rest say once, few, many or name a class of expanded clone.

j_call: TRBJ2-1; clone_size: NA; v_call: TRBV30; d_call: NA; cdr3_aa: CAWEGTNANNEQFF; cdr3_nt: TGTGCCTGGGAAGGGACAAATGCAAACAATGAGCAGTTCTTC
j_call: TRBJ2-2; clone_size: few; v_call: TRBV5-1; d_call: TRBD1; cdr3_aa: CASSLGRDRFIQTGELFF; cdr3_nt: TGCGCCAGCAGCTTAGGACGGGACAGGTTTATTCAGACCGGGGAGCTGTTTTTT
j_call: TRBJ2-6; clone_size: few; v_call: TRBV7-9; d_call: TRBD1; cdr3_aa: CASPVPGQTFSGANVLTF; cdr3_nt: TGTGCCAGCCCCGTACCGGGACAGACCTTCTCTGGGGCCAACGTCCTGACTTTC
j_call: TRBJ2-2; clone_size: few; v_call: TRBV5-4; d_call: NA; cdr3_aa: CASSVDYLRGELFF; cdr3_nt: TGTGCCAGCAGCGTGGACTACCTCCGCGGGGAGCTGTTTTTT
j_call: TRBJ1-4; clone_size: NA; v_call: TRBV5-6; d_call: NA; cdr3_aa: CASSLKQGSEKLFF; cdr3_nt: TGTGCCAGCAGCTTGAAACAGGGAAGTGAAAAACTGTTTTTT
j_call: TRBJ1-3; clone_size: few; v_call: TRBV6-1; d_call: NA; cdr3_aa: CASSELSHYSGNTIYF; cdr3_nt: TGTGCCAGCAGTGAGCTCAGTCATTACTCTGGAAACACCATATATTTT
j_call: TRBJ1-1; clone_size: NA; v_call: TRBV11-3; d_call: NA; cdr3_aa: CASSLVYAGEAFF; cdr3_nt: TGTGCCAGCAGCTTAGTTTACGCAGGTGAAGCTTTCTTT
j_call: TRBJ2-1; clone_size: NA; v_call: TRBV30; d_call: NA; cdr3_aa: CAWSVLGRPYNEQFF; cdr3_nt: TGTGCCTGGAGTGTACTTGGCAGGCCTTACAATGAGCAGTTCTTC
j_call: TRBJ2-7; clone_size: few; v_call: TRBV30; d_call: NA; cdr3_aa: CAWSRGTRLSSYEQYF; cdr3_nt: TGTGCCTGGAGTCGGGGGACGCGGTTAAGCTCCTACGAGCAGTACTTC
j_call: TRBJ1-2; clone_size: few; v_call: TRBV7-8; d_call: NA; cdr3_aa: CASSLNRASNYGYTF; cdr3_nt: TGTGCCAGCAGCTTAAACAGGGCTAGCAACTATGGCTACACCTTC
j_call: TRBJ2-2; clone_size: NA; v_call: TRBV7-2; d_call: NA; cdr3_aa: CASSLNSPPTGELFF; cdr3_nt: TGTGCCAGCAGCTTAAACTCTCCACCAACCGGGGAGCTGTTTTTT
j_call: TRBJ2-3; clone_size: few; v_call: TRBV9; d_call: TRBD2; cdr3_aa: CASSLQPRLAGREYTQYF; cdr3_nt: TGTGCCAGCAGCCTTCAACCCAGACTAGCGGGCCGTGAATATACGCAGTATTTT
j_call: TRBJ2-5; clone_size: few; v_call: TRBV4-2; d_call: NA; cdr3_aa: CASSQDGPGSQETQYF; cdr3_nt: TGTGCCAGCAGCCAAGATGGGCCCGGGAGCCAAGAGACCCAGTACTTC
j_call: TRBJ2-1; clone_size: few; v_call: TRBV6-4; d_call: NA; cdr3_aa: CASSVEHNEQFF; cdr3_nt: TGTGCCAGCAGTGTCGAGCACAATGAGCAGTTCTTC